This T cell receptor (beta chain) is from a study of shared clonotypes between healthy human individuals. With regard to this clone: Its antigen is unidentified.

Donation came from healthy HIV-negative adults that had no recent acute infections or vaccinations. Naive CD4+ cells were CD45RA-selected; the remaining cells were memory. In the authors' workflow: ImmunoSEQ junction-only sequences lacked quality scores, so their filtering differed. Clones were sequenced by immunoSEQ multiplex PCR, and TCRdb holds only the in-frame ones, with some missing. V and J calls and clone size are those listed in that table; D and trimming were worked out from the DNA. The table includes a few million clones, almost 96% detected once. Germline V gives CDR1 KGHSH, CDR2 LQKENI. V gave up 4 bases and J gave up 9 bases; unmatched junction bases: 7. This CDR3 contains 13 residues. Study-wide points: The study found about 5% of naive CD4 clonotypes shared across several donors.

The sample consisted of naive CD4+ T cells sorted from blood. Subset specified: CD45RA+ positively selected. This receptor was identified in a man between 18 and 35 years old in good health. This sequence joins TRBV18 and TRBJ2-5, with 8 nucleotides matching TRBD1. CDR3 bases: TGTGCCAGCTCACGGGACAGGTCCCCGGCCCAGTACTTC. Translated: CASSRDRSPAQYF.